These 27 T cell receptor beta chains were sequenced from one sample in a study of blood T cell repertoires in COVID-19. This table comes from immunoSEQ multiplex PCR, and its TCRdb copy is limited to in-frame clones, with some not included. The sample has some 140,000 clones, roughly 83% seen once. The sample was peripheral blood. The receptors shown here come from a woman aged 55-75 years with COVID-19, enrolled during active disease.

The chain employs TRBV4-1 and TRBJ1-1; possibly TRBD1 for D (6 bases). The CDR3 consists of 17 residues. V was cut by 0 bases and J by 6 bases, with 20 bases left in between. The germline CDR1 and CDR2 sequences are MGHRA and YSYEKL. The CDR3 here is CASSQDRGGQGWSEAFF. The CDR3, as DNA: TGCGCCAGCAGCCAAGACAGGGGCGGGCAGGGTTGGTCTGAAGCTTTCTTT.

The chain recombines TRBV4-1 with TRBJ1-4; a weak D match, TRBD1 (6 bases). This CDR3 region has 14 residues. Trimming pared 0 bases from V and 8 bases from J, leaving 10 bases between. The germline gives CDR1 MGHRA, CDR2 YSYEKL. The CDR3 sequence is CASSQDDRREKLFF. CDR3 nucleotides: TGCGCCAGCAGCCAAGACGACAGGAGGGAAAAACTGTTTTTT.

This chain uses TRBV5-1 with TRBJ1-3; weak D call: TRBD1 (5 bases). Germline V gives CDR1 SGHRS, CDR2 YFSETQ. This CDR3 comprises 16 residues. The V and J ends lost 2 bases and 0 bases respectively, with 12 bases between them. The CDR3 DNA sequence: TGCGCCAGCAGCTTTAGGGGAGGGCACTCTGGAAACACCATATATTTT. Translation gives CASSFRGGHSGNTIYF.

The chain combines TRBV5-1 with TRBJ1-5; 7 bases map to TRBD1. V shed 4 bases, J shed 4 bases, and the junction held 2 bases outside the gene matches. Germline-derived CDR1 and CDR2 are SGHRS and YFSETQ. The CDR3 extends over 13 amino acids. The CDR3 is CASSMDRNQPQHF. The DNA for the CDR3 is TGCGCCAGCAGCATGGACAGGAATCAGCCCCAGCATTTT.

This clone occurred a few times. This chain connects TRBV14 to TRBJ1-6; perhaps TRBD1 as D (5 bases). From germline, CDR1 is SGHDN and CDR2 FVKESK. Trimming shortened V by 0 bases and J by 8 bases, and 11 bases separated the two germline ends. The CDR3 spans 15 residues. The CDR3 is CASSQDLGVDSPLHF. DNA for the CDR3: TGTGCCAGCAGCCAAGATCTAGGGGTGGATTCACCCCTCCACTTT. Full variable domain (outside the CDR3, taken from reference TRBV14 and TRBJ1-6): EAGVTQFPSHSVIEKGQTVTLRCDPISGHDNLYWYRRVMGKEIKFLLHFVKESKQDESGMPNNRFLAERTGGTYSTLKVQPAELEDSGVYFCASSQDLGVDSPLHFGNGTRLTVT.

The chain links TRBV6-6 to TRBJ2-3; 12 nucleotides match TRBD2. V shed 5 bases, J shed 2 bases, and the junction held 8 bases outside the gene matches. The CDR3 is made up of 17 amino acids. Germline V gives CDR1 MNHNY, CDR2 SVGAGI (reference sequence). The CDR3 loop reads CASSHPSGGASTDTQYF. The CDR3 DNA is TGTGCCAGCAGTCACCCTAGCGGGGGGGCCTCCACAGATACGCAGTATTTT.

V gene TRBV5-4 combines with J gene TRBJ1-1; tentatively, D is TRBD1 (5 bases). CDR3 size: 13 residues. Deletions cut 0 bases from V and 10 bases from J, with 13 bases between. The germline V gene has CDR1 SGHNT and CDR2 YYREEE (reference sequence). CDR3 nucleotides: TGTGCCAGCAGCTTGGCCGGGGGACGGGGAGCTTTCTTT. Protein product: CASSLAGGRGAFF.

This chain joins TRBV10-3 and TRBJ1-2; TRBD1 matches at 9 bases. CDR1 is ENHRY and CDR2 is SYGVKD in the germline V gene. V lost 6 bases to trimming and J lost 4 bases; unmatched junction nucleotides: 3. The CDR3 length is 13 residues. CDR3 sequence (DNA): TGTGCCATCAGCACAGGGGGCGGCTATGGCTACACCTTC. Protein sequence: CAISTGGGYGYTF.

This sequence joins TRBV5-1 and TRBJ2-3, with D tentatively TRBD2 (5 bases). V was clipped by 0 bases and J by 3 bases, with 8 bases between them. Germline loops: CDR1 SGHRS, CDR2 YFSETQ. This CDR3 is built from 14 residues. This chain's CDR3 is CASSLGTFTDTQYF. CDR3 DNA sequence: TGCGCCAGCAGCTTGGGGACTTTTACAGATACGCAGTATTTT.

This chain connects TRBV6-5 to TRBJ1-2; TRBD1 agrees at 9 bases. Germline V gene data show CDR1 as MNHEY and CDR2 as SVGAGI. The CDR3 covers 15 residues. The J segment lost 8 bases and the V segment lost 4 bases, leaving 11 bases of the junction unmatched. The CDR3 nucleotides are TGTGCCAGCAGTTTGCTTACAGGGGGCTTTCGGGGCTACACCTTC. Protein: CASSLLTGGFRGYTF.

The CDR3 here is CASNRQMNTEAFF. The CDR3 nucleotides are TGTGCCAGCAATCGACAGATGAACACTGAAGCTTTCTTT. This chain joins TRBV12-3 or TRBV12-4 and TRBJ1-1; D possibly corresponds to TRBD1 (5 bases). V lost 7 bases to trimming and J lost 0 bases, with 9 bases between them. CDR3 length equals 13 residues.

The rearrangement links TRBV9 to TRBJ1-2; D uncertain. There are 14 residues in the CDR3. Per germline, CDR1 SGDLS and CDR2 YYNGEE. The germline V and J ends were trimmed by 0 bases and 6 bases, with 12 bases remaining between them. CDR3 residues: CASSVEPVSNGYTF. DNA of the CDR3: TGTGCCAGCAGCGTAGAGCCAGTTAGCAATGGCTACACCTTC.

The chain combines TRBV7-8 with TRBJ1-5; 10 bases line up with TRBD1. This CDR3 has 14 residues. CDR1 and CDR2 (germline): SGHVS, FQNEAQ. V dropped 3 bases and J dropped 6; count of bases not matched to a gene: 2. The CDR3 region has the DNA TGTGCCAGCAGCTTTAGACAGGGGGCTCAGCCCCAGCATTTT. Translation: CASSFRQGAQPQHF.

This chain joins TRBV5-1 and TRBJ2-1; TRBD2 matches 7 bases. The V segment lost 6 bases and the J segment 0 bases; nucleotides outside the gene matches: 3. The CDR3 has 14 amino acids. CDR1 SGHRS and CDR2 YFSETQ come from the germline V gene. The CDR3 nucleotides are TGCGCCAGCAAGGCGGGAGACTCCTACAATGAGCAGTTCTTC. Translation gives CASKAGDSYNEQFF.

The chain employs TRBV29-1 and TRBJ1-1, with TRBD1 as a possible D gene (6 bases). The CDR3 length is 15 residues. The germline CDR1 and CDR2 sequences are SQVTM and ANQGSEA. V lost 3 bases and J 1 base, leaving 15 bases between the germline ends. The CDR3 spells CSVEKGHRSNTEAFF. In DNA, the CDR3 is TGCAGCGTTGAGAAGGGACACAGATCGAACACTGAAGCTTTCTTT.

CDR3 nucleotide sequence: TGTGCCAGCATTCGAAGAGGCGGGATCGACAATGAGCAGTTCTTC. Translation gives CASIRRGGIDNEQFF. The chain recombines TRBV7-9 with TRBJ2-1; weak D call: TRBD2 (6 bases). The ends were cut back, 7 bases at V and 5 bases at J, with 18 bases in the middle. Germline-derived CDR1 and CDR2 are SEHNR and FQNEAQ (reference sequence). The CDR3 is 15 amino acids.

The table lists this clone with many counts. The chain has TRBV5-6 and TRBJ1-1; D is unresolved. Between the trimmed V and J ends, which lost 4 bases and 2 bases, there was a span of 12 bases. Per germline, CDR1 SGHDT and CDR2 YYEEEE. There are 14 residues in the CDR3. CDR3 sequence reads: CASSTTRGNTEAFF. CDR3 coding DNA: TGTGCCAGCAGCACGACGAGAGGTAACACTGAAGCTTTCTTT.

The J gene is TRBJ2-5, the V gene TRBV5-1; 10 nucleotides align to TRBD1. J gave up 5 bases and V 7 bases, and 11 bases lay outside the gene matches. The CDR3 extends over 15 amino acids. Germline values: CDR1 SGHRS, CDR2 YFSETQ. The CDR3 DNA reads TGCGCCAGCGACAAGACAGGGGGCACGAGTGAGACCCAGTACTTC. As protein: CASDKTGGTSETQYF.

V is TRBV5-1 and J is TRBJ2-2, with TRBD1 matching 8 bases. V lost 9 bases to trimming and J lost 4 bases; unmatched junction nucleotides: 8. CDR1 and CDR2 (germline): SGHRS, YFSETQ. The CDR3 has 14 amino acids. The CDR3 coding sequence is TGCGCCACCGGACAGGGAAAAAGCACCGGGGAGCTGTTTTTT. The encoded protein is CATGQGKSTGELFF. Full variable domain (remainder filled in from reference TRBV5-1 and TRBJ2-2): KAGVTQTPRYLIKTRGQQVTLSCSPISGHRSVSWYQQTPGQGLQFLFEYFSETQRNKGNFPGRFSGRQFSNSRSEMNVSTLELGDSALYLCATGQGKSTGELFFGEGSRLTVL.

This chain joins TRBV9 and TRBJ2-5, with 14 bases lining up with TRBD2. CDR3 size: 17 residues. J gave up 5 bases and V 0 bases, and 6 bases lay outside the gene matches. The germline gives CDR1 SGDLS, CDR2 YYNGEE. The CDR3, as DNA: TGTGCCAGCAGCGTAGAGGGGACTAGCGGGAGTGGGGAGACCCAGTACTTC. This gives the protein CASSVEGTSGSGETQYF.

The V call is TRBV18, the J call TRBJ1-2; 7 bases fit TRBD1. V lost 0 bases, J lost 2 bases, and 0 bases stayed unmatched. The CDR3 runs 14 residues. Germline CDR1 KGHSH, CDR2 LQKENI. The CDR3 is CASSPPTGNYGYTF. In nucleotides, the CDR3 is TGTGCCAGCTCACCACCGACAGGGAACTATGGCTACACCTTC.

V usage is TRBV10-3 and J usage is TRBJ2-2; TRBD1 matches 8 bases. This CDR3 spans 13 amino acids. The germline V gene has CDR1 ENHRY and CDR2 SYGVKD. V lost 4 bases, J lost 9 bases, and 4 bases stayed unmatched. CDR3 amino acids: CAISAQGARELFF. The CDR3 DNA reads as TGTGCCATCAGTGCTCAGGGGGCCAGGGAGCTGTTTTTT.

Worth noting for this clone: This same CDR3 is encoded by further DNA sequences in the sample. The rearrangement links TRBV7-3 to TRBJ2-5, with TRBD2 matching over 7 bases. The CDR3 has 14 amino acids. Germline CDR1 SGHTA, CDR2 FQGTGA. V lost 5 bases, J lost 2 bases, and 5 bases stayed unmatched. The CDR3 DNA reads TGTGCCAGCAGCCCCTATAGCGGGCAAGAGACCCAGTACTTC. Encoded protein: CASSPYSGQETQYF. The whole variable domain, remainder taken from reference TRBV7-3 and TRBJ2-5, is GAGVSQTPSNKVTEKGKYVELRCDPISGHTALYWYRQSLGQGPEFLIYFQGTGAADDSGLPNDRFFAVRPEGSVSTLKIQRTERGDSAVYLCASSPYSGQETQYFGPGTRLLVL.

The rearrangement links TRBV29-1 to TRBJ1-2; D may be TRBD1 (6 bases). This CDR3 spans 13 amino acids. The V and J ends lost 3 bases and 4 bases respectively, with 12 bases between them. Germline assignment: CDR1 SQVTM and CDR2 ANQGSEA. The CDR3 nucleotides are TGCAGCGTTGATGGGGGCTCGGTCTATGGCTACACCTTC. It yields the protein CSVDGGSVYGYTF. The full variable domain, with the rest looked up from reference TRBV29-1 and TRBJ1-2, is SAVISQKPSRDICQRGTSLTIQCQVDSQVTMMFWYRQQPGQSLTLIATANQGSEATYESGFVIDKFPISRPNLTFSTLTVSNMSPEDSSIYLCSVDGGSVYGYTFGSGTRLTVV.

This clone was recorded only once. This rearrangement joins TRBV11-1 to TRBJ1-1; D perhaps matches TRBD1 (6 bases). Trimming left V 2 bases short and J 4 bases short, with 11 bases between. CDR1 is SGHAT, CDR2 FQDESV, per germline (reference sequence). The CDR3 has 14 amino acids. Here the CDR3 DNA reads TGTGCCAGCAGCTTACCCCTGGGGGCCACTGAAGCTTTCTTT. It encodes CASSLPLGATEAFF.

This rearrangement joins TRBV19 to TRBJ1-1; D is ambiguous. CDR3 size: 14 residues. CDR1 and CDR2 (germline): LNHDA, SQIVND (reference sequence). Deletions cut 2 bases from V and 8 bases from J, with 15 bases between. DNA for the CDR3: TGTGCCAGTAGTATACCAGGATTGGGCTTCGAAGCTTTCTTT. Translation: CASSIPGLGFEAFF.

The chain links TRBV4-1 to TRBJ2-3, with 11 bases aligning to TRBD1. V trimming: 0 bases; J trimming: 2 bases; junction bases outside the gene matches: 4. Looked up from germline, CDR1 is MGHRA and CDR2 is YSYEKL. The CDR3 length is 17 residues. Here the CDR3 reads CASSQEYGQGATDTQYF. The CDR3 DNA sequence: TGCGCCAGCAGCCAAGAATACGGACAGGGGGCCACAGATACGCAGTATTTT.